The source of this T cell receptor (beta chain) is a study of cytomegalovirus exposure and HLA in healthy donors. Study outcomes and limitations: Per published reports, the classifier diagnosed cytomegalovirus status with high specificity and sensitivity. Earlier results showed most TCR beta V segments being productive about 87% or about 30% of the time.

This CDR3 has 19 amino acids. Germline values: CDR1 SGHRS, CDR2 YFSETQ. V was clipped by 3 bases and J by 1 base; unmatched bases: 16. Concerning this clone: Its target is unknown.

The PCR was carried out with 60 Vbeta primers and 13 Jbeta primers. TCRdb's table, derived via immunoSEQ multiplex PCR, lists solely in-frame clones and lacks some. Of about 120,000 clones detected, about 61% appear once; the ten largest clones hold over 6.5%. The specimen was PBMCs. The source of this sequence is a man between 18 and 35 years old in good health and CMV-seropositive. V and J are TRBV5-1 and TRBJ2-1; 7 bases map to TRBD2. CDR3 DNA: TGCGCCAGCAGCTCATCTCCTCTCTCGGGCGGGGGTTCCTACAATGAGCAGTTCTTC. Translating gives CASSSSPLSGGGSYNEQFF.